This T cell receptor beta chain came from a study of blood T cell repertoires in COVID-19. Study context: Researchers got acute and convalescent COVID-19 samples from the United States, Italy and Spain.

Profiled with immunoSEQ multiplex PCR; TCRdb holds only in-frame clones, not every one. The sample records 350,000 to 500,000 clones, about 88% being singletons. The germline CDR1 and CDR2 sequences are SGHRS and YFSETQ. The ends lost 2 bases at V and 0 bases at J; junction bases unmatched: 7. This CDR3 has 17 amino acids. V and J are TRBV5-1 and TRBJ1-4, with 7 bases matching TRBD1. This receptor was obtained from a woman aged 18-29 years who had been exposed to COVID-19. The sample consisted of PBMCs or T cells enriched from blood (not recorded which). CDR3 DNA: TGCGCCAGCAGCTTTGACAGGGCCTTTGCAACTAATGAAAAACTGTTTTTT. Protein product: CASSFDRAFATNEKLFF.